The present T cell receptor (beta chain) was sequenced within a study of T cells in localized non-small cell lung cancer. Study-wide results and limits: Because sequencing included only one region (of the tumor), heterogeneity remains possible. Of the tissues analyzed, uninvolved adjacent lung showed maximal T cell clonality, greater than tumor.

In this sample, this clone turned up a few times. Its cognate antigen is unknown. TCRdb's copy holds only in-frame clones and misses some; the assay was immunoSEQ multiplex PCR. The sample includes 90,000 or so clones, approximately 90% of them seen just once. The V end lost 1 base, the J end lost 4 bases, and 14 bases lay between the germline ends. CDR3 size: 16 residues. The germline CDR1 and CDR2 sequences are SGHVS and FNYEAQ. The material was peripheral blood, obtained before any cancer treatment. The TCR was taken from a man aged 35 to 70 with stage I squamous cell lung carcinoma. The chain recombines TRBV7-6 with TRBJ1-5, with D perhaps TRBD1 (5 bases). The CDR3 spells CASSLGGDRRNQPQHF. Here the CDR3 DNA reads TGTGCCAGCAGCTTAGGGGGGGATCGGCGAAATCAGCCCCAGCATTTT.